The rows below give T cell receptor beta chains drawn from one sample of a study of cytomegalovirus exposure and HLA in healthy donors. Sequenced by immunoSEQ multiplex PCR; TCRdb stores in-frame clones only, minus some. Of around 120,000 clones in the sample, around 10% were seen once. The sample comprised PBMCs. These TCRs come from a man aged 25 to 45 in good health and CMV-seronegative. Each CDR3 is given with its conserved first and last residue. Each record gives: J gene, V gene, D gene, clone size, CDR3 protein, CDR3 DNA. A D gene is named only where the DNA matches it firmly. Size is omitted from some rows. Given values are once, few, many or a class for expanded clones.

TRBJ2-3	TRBV5-4	NA	few	CASSSSQGADTQYF	TGTGCCAGCAGCTCCTCACAGGGCGCAGATACGCAGTATTTT
TRBJ1-3	TRBV6-1	NA	NA	CASKGHDSGNTIYF	TGTGCCAGCAAAGGACACGACTCTGGAAACACCATATATTTT
TRBJ2-5	TRBV6-1	NA	few	CASSTGPGETQYF	TGTGCCAGCTCGACTGGCCCTGGGGAGACCCAGTACTTC
TRBJ2-3	TRBV7-9	TRBD2	few	CASSATSGGLGTQYF	TGTGCCAGCAGCGCGACTAGCGGGGGGTTAGGTACGCAGTATTTT
TRBJ2-7	TRBV5-8	NA	few	CASSLAPGQGYEQYF	TGTGCCAGCAGCTTGGCGCCCGGGCAGGGCTACGAGCAGTACTTC
TRBJ1-2	TRBV2	TRBD1	NA	CASSEEGQGNYGYTF	TGTGCCAGCAGTGAAGAGGGACAGGGAAACTATGGCTACACCTTC
TRBJ2-1	TRBV29-1	TRBD1	few	CSARTGKNNEQFF	TGCAGCGCTCGGACAGGGAAGAACAATGAGCAGTTCTTC
TRBJ2-7	TRBV29-1	NA	few	CSVGGETGYEQYF	TGCAGCGTTGGTGGGGAGACAGGCTACGAGCAGTACTTC
TRBJ2-7	TRBV29-1	TRBD1	NA	CSVPRWGQGGYEQYF	TGCAGCGTTCCTAGGTGGGGACAGGGGGGCTACGAGCAGTACTTC
TRBJ1-1	TRBV14	NA	few	CASSQVFRGGTEAFF	TGTGCCAGCAGCCAAGTGTTCAGGGGCGGGACTGAAGCTTTCTTT
TRBJ1-1	TRBV5-6	NA	few	CASNQQGLRNTEAFF	TGTGCCAGCAACCAACAGGGTTTAAGGAACACTGAAGCTTTCTTT
TRBJ1-2	TRBV29-1	TRBD1	few	CSVSLDQGASGYTF	TGCAGCGTTTCTTTGGACCAGGGGGCTTCTGGCTACACCTTC
TRBJ2-7	TRBV6-1	TRBD1	NA	CASRETGAYEQYF	TGTGCCAGCAGGGAGACAGGGGCCTACGAGCAGTACTTC
TRBJ1-1	TRBV6-5	NA	few	CASNVDRMMNTEAFF	TGTGCCAGCAACGTCGACAGGATGATGAACACTGAAGCTTTCTTT
TRBJ2-1	TRBV15	TRBD1	NA	CATSRDLGQGASEQFF	TGTGCCACCAGCAGAGATTTGGGACAGGGGGCGAGTGAGCAGTTCTTC
TRBJ1-1	TRBV14	NA	few	CASSLLQGGEAFF	TGTGCCAGCAGCCTCCTTCAAGGCGGGGAGGCTTTCTTT
TRBJ1-2	TRBV10-3	NA	NA	CAISENADRTNYGYTF	TGTGCCATCAGTGAGAACGCTGACAGGACCAACTATGGCTACACCTTC
TRBJ1-5	TRBV7-2	NA	NA	CASSLGDWQPQHF	TGTGCCAGCAGCTTAGGGGACTGGCAGCCCCAGCATTTT
TRBJ1-6	TRBV2	NA	few	CASLEGSYNSPLHF	TGTGCCAGCCTCGAGGGTTCCTATAATTCACCCCTCCACTTT
TRBJ1-2	TRBV28	TRBD1	NA	CASSPSGLRQGAYGYTF	TGTGCCAGCAGTCCCTCAGGCCTGCGGCAGGGGGCCTATGGCTACACCTTC
TRBJ1-2	TRBV27	TRBD1	few	CASRSGQANGYTF	TGTGCCAGCAGATCCGGACAGGCGAATGGCTACACCTTC
TRBJ1-2	TRBV5-5	TRBD1	NA	CASSLATGGSYGYTF	TGTGCCAGCAGCTTGGCAACAGGGGGTAGCTATGGCTACACCTTC
TRBJ2-3	TRBV7-2	NA	NA	CASSPKTGHTDTQYF	TGTGCCAGCAGCCCCAAGACGGGACACACAGATACGCAGTATTTT
TRBJ1-4	TRBV5-1	TRBD1	NA	CASSPGTGGRPEKLFF	TGCGCCAGCAGCCCCGGGACAGGGGGGCGGCCTGAAAAACTGTTTTTT
TRBJ2-7	TRBV27	NA	few	CASSSPQIPGLIYEQYF	TGTGCCAGCAGTTCTCCCCAAATCCCGGGACTCATCTACGAGCAGTACTTC
TRBJ2-3	TRBV18	NA	NA	CASSPPMSDTQYF	TGTGCCAGCTCACCACCTATGTCAGATACGCAGTATTTT
TRBJ1-6	TRBV7-9	NA	few	CASSLAGGLNSPLHF	TGTGCCAGCAGCTTAGCAGGCGGACTTAATTCACCCCTCCACTTT
TRBJ2-7	TRBV6-1	NA	few	CASSEAHGQYLREQYF	TGTGCCAGCAGTGAAGCTCACGGACAGTATCTTCGCGAGCAGTACTTC
TRBJ2-5	TRBV7-6	TRBD2	few	CASSLSGTSEQETQYF	TGTGCCAGCAGCTTGTCCGGGACTAGCGAACAAGAGACCCAGTACTTC
TRBJ2-7	TRBV15	TRBD1	NA	CATSKEGSTGGKNEQYF	TGTGCCACCAGCAAAGAAGGTTCGACAGGGGGTAAAAACGAGCAGTACTTC
TRBJ1-4	TRBV29-1	NA	NA	CSVEANEKLFF	TGCAGCGTTGAAGCGAATGAAAAACTGTTTTTT
TRBJ2-5	TRBV7-2	NA	NA	CASSLGNSQETQYF	TGTGCCAGCAGCTTAGGTAACAGCCAAGAGACCCAGTACTTC
TRBJ2-3	TRBV19	NA	NA	CASQFTDTQYF	TGTGCCAGTCAATTCACAGATACGCAGTATTTT
TRBJ1-4	TRBV7-9	TRBD1	NA	CASSSRTGDEKLFF	TGTGCCAGCAGCTCAAGGACAGGTGATGAAAAACTGTTTTTT
TRBJ2-5	TRBV5-6	TRBD2	NA	CASRTSGAGETQYF	TGTGCCAGCAGGACTAGCGGGGCCGGGGAGACCCAGTACTTC
TRBJ1-2	TRBV4-3	TRBD1	few	CASSHLSGQGDYGYTF	TGCGCCAGCAGCCACCTCTCGGGACAGGGAGACTATGGCTACACCTTC
TRBJ2-1	TRBV6-5	TRBD1	few	CASRASGGSYNEQFF	TGTGCCAGCAGGGCCTCAGGGGGCTCCTACAATGAGCAGTTCTTC
TRBJ2-3	TRBV19	NA	NA	CATSPGFRGTDTQYF	TGTGCCACCTCTCCTGGGTTCCGGGGCACAGATACGCAGTATTTT
TRBJ2-3	TRBV7-2	TRBD1	few	CASSRTGGASTDTQYF	TGTGCCAGCAGCCGGACAGGGGGGGCAAGCACAGATACGCAGTATTTT
TRBJ1-5	TRBV12-5	NA	few	CASGLVNLGATNQPQHF	TGTGCTAGTGGTTTGGTAAATTTGGGGGCAACAAATCAGCCCCAGCATTTT
TRBJ1-2	TRBV29-1	TRBD1	few	CSIWTGENYGYTF	TGCAGCATATGGACAGGGGAAAACTATGGCTACACCTTC
TRBJ1-5	TRBV19	NA	NA	CASRPQVSNQPQHF	TGTGCCAGTAGACCACAGGTTAGCAATCAGCCCCAGCATTTT
TRBJ2-5	TRBV28	TRBD2	NA	CASSLRRLAPSGTQYF	TGTGCCAGCAGTCTAAGGCGACTAGCTCCAAGCGGGACCCAGTACTTC
TRBJ2-1	TRBV6-4	NA	many	CASSDGPHNEQFF	TGTGCCAGCAGTGACGGCCCCCACAATGAGCAGTTCTTC
TRBJ1-4	TRBV5-4	NA	few	CASTPAGQGNEKLFF	TGTGCCAGCACCCCCGCCGGGCAGGGGAATGAAAAACTGTTTTTT
TRBJ2-7	TRBV7-2	NA	NA	CASSLEGLSEQYF	TGTGCCAGCAGCTTAGAGGGGTTGAGCGAGCAGTACTTC
TRBJ1-2	TRBV30	TRBD1	few	CAWSPRTGERYGYTF	TGTGCCTGGAGTCCGCGGACAGGGGAGCGGTATGGCTACACCTTC
TRBJ2-1	TRBV10-1	NA	NA	CASSTGMGEQFF	TGCGCCAGCTCCACAGGGATGGGTGAGCAGTTCTTC
TRBJ2-2	TRBV6-6	NA	few	CASKRDTGELFF	TGTGCCAGCAAACGGGACACCGGGGAGCTGTTTTTT
TRBJ2-3	TRBV15	TRBD2	few	CATSRDPAGGQRDTQYF	TGTGCCACCAGCAGAGATCCAGCGGGGGGCCAGAGAGATACGCAGTATTTT
TRBJ1-3	TRBV5-1	TRBD1	NA	CASSLSTGAGNTIYF	TGCGCCAGCAGCTTGAGCACAGGGGCCGGAAACACCATATATTTT
TRBJ1-2	TRBV27	TRBD1	NA	CASSSWTGMEEGYTF	TGTGCCAGCAGTTCGTGGACAGGGATGGAGGAGGGCTACACCTTC
TRBJ2-3	TRBV5-1	TRBD2	NA	CASSTRLASSTDTQYF	TGCGCCAGCAGCACCCGACTAGCGTCTAGCACAGATACGCAGTATTTT
TRBJ1-5	TRBV5-1	TRBD1	NA	CASSLSGGINQPQHF	TGCGCCAGCAGCTTATCAGGGGGGATCAATCAGCCCCAGCATTTT
TRBJ1-1	TRBV9	TRBD1	few	CASSVGAGGPTEAFF	TGTGCCAGCAGCGTAGGCGCAGGGGGACCCACTGAAGCTTTCTTT
TRBJ2-7	TRBV11-2	TRBD2	NA	CASSGTSGAYEQYF	TGTGCCAGCAGCGGGACTAGCGGGGCCTACGAGCAGTACTTC
TRBJ1-5	TRBV6-5	NA	few	CASSYSTREPQHF	TGTGCCAGCAGTTACTCCACACGGGAGCCCCAGCATTTT
TRBJ2-3	TRBV11-2	TRBD2	NA	CASGSGGAYTQYF	TGTGCCAGCGGTAGCGGGGGGGCATATACGCAGTATTTT
TRBJ2-7	TRBV4-1	NA	few	CASSHPKAGLSYEQYF	TGCGCCAGCAGCCACCCTAAGGCAGGTTTATCCTACGAGCAGTACTTC
TRBJ1-1	TRBV13	NA	NA	CASSPQEGIEAFF	TGTGCCAGCAGCCCCCAGGAGGGTATTGAAGCTTTCTTT